The text below deals with one T cell receptor beta chain. The antigen is undetermined. The data derive from a study of T cell responses to AZD1222 COVID-19 vaccine. Turning to the study itself: Pooled in the analysis were second doses at about 4 or about 12 weeks. General study results and limits: Repertoires were sampled only after the peak T cell response. Just a handful of people given AZD1222 tested seropositive at baseline. Mostly white British, mostly female donors; authors suggested clonal diversity may be underestimated.

This CDR3 spans 13 amino acids. The germline CDR1 and CDR2 sequences are LNHDA and SQIVND (reference sequence). V gave up 5 bases and J gave up 5 bases, with 12 bases separating them. The assay was immunoSEQ multiplex PCR, and TCRdb's table has in-frame clones only and misses some. The sample yields approximately 180,000 clones, around 88% seen once. Sequencing was performed on peripheral blood, taken on day 0 of AZD1222 vaccination. This chain links TRBV19 with TRBJ2-5; no firm D call. This sequence originates from an adult in good health. The CDR3 is CASSGGFGETQYF. The CDR3 coding sequence is TGTGCCAGTAGTGGCGGTTTTGGGGAGACCCAGTACTTC.